This TCR beta chain was documented in a study of CD8+ T cells in alopecia areata. In regard to this clone: Its specificity is unknown.

There are 12 residues in the CDR3. CDR1 SQVTM and CDR2 ANQGSEA come from the germline V gene. The junction had 1 base not matched to a gene; V was cut back by 1 base and J by 7 bases. After isolation, RNA underwent reverse transcription to generate cDNA as the sequencing template. Sequencing was performed with immunoSEQ multiplex PCR; in TCRdb, only in-frame clones are kept and a portion is missing. The sample has some 190,000 clones, about three fifths seen once. Whole-study findings and limits: The study found higher clonality in lesional than normal scalp, especially in alopecia totalis/universalis. Association of baseline CD8+ expansion with response is uncertain owing to one nonresponder. Among the top 100, expanded CD8+ clones were significantly decreased by tofacitinib, as was scalp clonality.

This sample's treatment: oral pan-JAK inhibitor, 5-10 mg twice daily. Lesional scalp punch biopsies and peripheral blood were collected from alopecia areata patients. This specimen consisted of CD4+ T cells sorted from blood, obtained at week 4, from a patient treated with tofacitinib. The clonotype comes from a human donor with alopecia areata. The chain links TRBV29-1 to TRBJ2-1; 7 bases match TRBD2. Here the CDR3 reads CSVEGRGNEQFF. The CDR3 coding sequence is TGCAGCGTTGAAGGGCGGGGGAATGAGCAGTTCTTC.